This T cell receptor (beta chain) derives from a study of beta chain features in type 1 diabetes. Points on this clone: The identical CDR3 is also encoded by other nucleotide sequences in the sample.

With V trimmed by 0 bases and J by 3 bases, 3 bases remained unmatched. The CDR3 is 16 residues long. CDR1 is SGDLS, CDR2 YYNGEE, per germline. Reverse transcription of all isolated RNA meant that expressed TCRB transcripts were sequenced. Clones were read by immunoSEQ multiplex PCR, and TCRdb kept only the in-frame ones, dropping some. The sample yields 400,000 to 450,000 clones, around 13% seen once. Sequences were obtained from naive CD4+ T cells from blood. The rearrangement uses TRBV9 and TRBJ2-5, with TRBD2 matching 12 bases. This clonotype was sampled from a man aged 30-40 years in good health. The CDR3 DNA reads TGTGCCAGCAGCGTAGGACTAGCGGGGGTCGAAGAGACCCAGTACTTC. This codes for CASSVGLAGVEETQYF.